Given below is one T cell receptor beta chain in context. The antigen remains unidentified. The sample originates from a study of T cells in localized non-small cell lung cancer. General study findings and limits: Exceeding tumor, uninvolved adjacent lung had the highest T cell clonality. Adjacent lung held a median roughly 56 of the top 100 tumor clones. Greater blood T cell density accompanied longer overall survival.

V dropped 1 base and J dropped 4; count of bases not matched to a gene: 5. The length of the CDR3 is 17 residues. The germline gives CDR1 LGHNA, CDR2 YSLEER. Repertoires were generated with immunoSEQ multiplex PCR, while TCRdb's copy carries only in-frame clones and drops some. The sample has 35,000 to 45,000 clones, around nine tenths seen once. Sequenced here: peripheral blood, sampled before any cancer treatment. The chain has TRBV4-3 and TRBJ2-2, with 11 bases that match TRBD2. The receptor's source is a female donor at least 60 years old with stage I squamous cell lung carcinoma. Written as DNA, the CDR3 is TGCGCCAGCAGCCAAGGACTAGCGGGATATGTCACCGGGGAGCTGTTTTTT. This gives the protein CASSQGLAGYVTGELFF.